The rows below give T cell receptor beta chains drawn from one sample of a study of blood T cell repertoires in COVID-19. The method was immunoSEQ multiplex PCR; TCRdb's version includes in-frame clones alone and lacks a portion of them. This sample has a few hundred thousand clones, with around 80% found just once. The specimen sequenced was peripheral blood. The receptor set was obtained from a young man with active or convalescent COVID-19. The CDR3 runs from the conserved cysteine through the conserved F or W. The D gene is left open where the match is weak. The size of a clone is reported for some rows only, either as once, few or many, or as a class for expanded clones.

j_gene	abundance	d_gene	v_gene	CDR3aa	CDR3nt
TRBJ2-3	-	-	TRBV4-2	CASSQERYTDTQYF	TGTGCCAGCAGCCAAGAGCGTTATACAGATACGCAGTATTTT
TRBJ1-2	-	-	TRBV7-2	CASSPDRNYGYTF	TGTGCCAGCAGCCCCGACAGAAACTATGGCTACACCTTC
TRBJ1-2	few	-	TRBV28	CASVPTGLFNYGYTF	TGTGCCAGCGTGCCCACAGGTCTTTTCAACTATGGCTACACCTTC
TRBJ2-7	-	-	TRBV27	CASSSVGGRLYEQYF	TGTGCCAGCAGTTCGGTGGGGGGGCGCTTGTACGAGCAGTACTTC
TRBJ2-1	-	TRBD1	TRBV5-6	CASSETGTGYEQFF	TGTGCCAGCAGCGAGACCGGGACAGGATATGAGCAGTTCTTC
TRBJ2-7	-	-	TRBV21-1	CASSRGTGGYEQYF	TGTGCCAGCAGCCGCGGGACAGGGGGCTACGAGCAGTACTTC
TRBJ1-2	-	TRBD1	TRBV5-6	CASSVTGVGGYTF	TGTGCCAGCAGCGTAACAGGGGTTGGTGGCTACACCTTC
TRBJ1-5	few	-	TRBV30	CAWSVFGRSNQPQHF	TGTGCCTGGAGTGTCTTTGGGAGAAGCAATCAGCCCCAGCATTTT
TRBJ1-4	-	-	TRBV4-3	CASTNPGTNEKLFF	TGCGCCAGCACTAATCCCGGGACTAATGAAAAACTGTTTTTT
TRBJ1-1	-	TRBD1	TRBV19	CASSRRDRGGTEAFF	TGTGCCAGTAGTAGAAGGGACAGAGGGGGCACTGAAGCTTTCTTT
TRBJ1-3	-	-	TRBV6-1	CASSEGEEGGNTIYF	TGTGCCAGCAGTGAGGGAGAGGAAGGTGGAAACACCATATATTTT
TRBJ2-1	-	-	TRBV28	CASSFTGEQFF	TGTGCCAGCAGTTTCACGGGTGAGCAGTTCTTC
TRBJ2-7	once	-	TRBV18	CASSNRSTYEQYF	TGTGCCAGCTCAAACCGGTCGACCTACGAGCAGTACTTC
TRBJ1-2	-	TRBD1	TRBV7-9	CASSKMAGQEDEGYTF	TGTGCCAGCAGCAAAATGGCGGGACAGGAAGATGAAGGCTACACCTTC
TRBJ1-6	few	-	TRBV10-2	CASSAGSYNSPLHF	TGCGCCAGCAGTGCGGGTTCCTATAATTCACCCCTCCACTTT
TRBJ2-7	-	TRBD2	TRBV9	CASSAGLAGGQGEQYF	TGTGCCAGCAGCGCCGGACTAGCGGGAGGGCAAGGCGAGCAGTACTTC
TRBJ2-5	-	TRBD1	TRBV30	CAWSQGQGLGETQYF	TGTGCCTGGAGTCAGGGACAGGGTTTGGGGGAGACCCAGTACTTC
TRBJ2-2	-	-	TRBV6-5	CASVQGGADTGELFF	TGTGCCAGTGTCCAGGGGGGCGCCGACACCGGGGAGCTGTTTTTT
TRBJ1-1	-	-	TRBV9	CASSSQANTEAFF	TGTGCCAGCAGCTCCCAGGCGAACACTGAAGCTTTCTTT
TRBJ2-2	-	-	TRBV4-1	CASSIRPGGGELFF	TGCGCCAGCAGCATACGACCCGGAGGCGGGGAGCTGTTTTTT